This entry describes one T cell receptor (beta chain). Its antigen is not known. This specimen comes from a study of cytomegalovirus exposure and HLA in healthy donors. General study results and limits: In a later analysis, TCR beta V- and J-gene trimming was associated with a missense DCLRE1C variant.

In the PCR, 60 Vbeta and 13 Jbeta primers were used. Methods used by the authors: Counted up in a later analysis, unique TCR beta chains came to some 82 million, with 9.5 million to 13 million shared. Sequencing was performed with immunoSEQ multiplex PCR; in TCRdb, only in-frame clones are kept and a portion is missing. V and J calls plus clone size are reproduced from that table; the DNA served to infer D and trimming. The table has around 150,000 clones, 80% to 85% seen once. Trimming cost V 4 bases and J 4 bases; bases outside gene matches: 6. CDR3 length: 14 residues. Germline assignment: CDR1 MDHEN and CDR2 SYDVKM.

The TCR originated in a boy aged 2 to 10 in good health and CMV-seronegative. The material sequenced was PBMCs. The chain recombines TRBV28 with TRBJ2-7; 8 bases are a match to TRBD1. For the CDR3, the DNA is TGTGCCAGCAGTTCCCCCAGGGGGCGATACGAGCAGTACTTC. Translating gives CASSSPRGRYEQYF. The whole variable domain, remainder taken from reference TRBV28 and TRBJ2-7, is DVKVTQSSRYLVKRTGEKVFLECVQDMDHENMFWYRQDPGLGLRLIYFSYDVKMKEKGDIPEGYSVSREKKERFSLILESASTNQTSMYLCASSSPRGRYEQYFGPGTRLTVT.